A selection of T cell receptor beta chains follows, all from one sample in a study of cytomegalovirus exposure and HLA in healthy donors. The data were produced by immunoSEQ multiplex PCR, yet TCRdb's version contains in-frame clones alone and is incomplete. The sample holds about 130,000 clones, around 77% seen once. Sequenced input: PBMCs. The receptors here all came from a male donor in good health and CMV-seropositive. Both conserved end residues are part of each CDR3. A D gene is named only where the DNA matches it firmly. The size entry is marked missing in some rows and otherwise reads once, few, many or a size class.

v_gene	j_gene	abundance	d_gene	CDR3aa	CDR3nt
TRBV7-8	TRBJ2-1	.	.	CASSRTRVAEQFF	TGTGCCAGCAGCCGTACTAGGGTCGCTGAGCAGTTCTTC
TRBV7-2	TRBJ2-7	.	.	CASSASYEQYF	TGTGCCAGCAGCGCTAGTTACGAGCAGTACTTC
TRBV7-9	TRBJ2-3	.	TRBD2	CASSLLGREGDGDTQYF	TGTGCCAGCAGCTTATTGGGGCGGGAGGGCGATGGAGATACGCAGTATTTT
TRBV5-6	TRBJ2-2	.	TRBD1	CASSTDRGNTGELFF	TGTGCCAGCAGCACCGACAGGGGGAACACCGGGGAGCTGTTTTTT
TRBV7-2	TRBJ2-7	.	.	CASSTVAGPYEQYF	TGTGCCAGCAGCACCGTGGCAGGGCCCTACGAGCAGTACTTC
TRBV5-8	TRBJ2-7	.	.	CASSLDQPYYEQYF	TGTGCCAGCAGCTTGGATCAGCCTTACTACGAGCAGTACTTC
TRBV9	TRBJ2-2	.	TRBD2	CASSTGLASGELFF	TGTGCCAGCAGCACAGGACTAGCGTCCGGGGAGCTGTTTTTT
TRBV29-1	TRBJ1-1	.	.	CSVVGPGGAFF	TGCAGCGTTGTGGGGCCCGGGGGAGCTTTCTTT
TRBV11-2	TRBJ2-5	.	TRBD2	CASSLRLAGEETQYF	TGTGCCAGCAGCTTACGACTAGCGGGGGAGGAGACCCAGTACTTC
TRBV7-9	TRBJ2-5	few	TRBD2	CSSSLLAGGPGQETQYF	TGTTCCAGCAGCCTCCTAGCGGGGGGGCCGGGCCAAGAGACCCAGTACTTC
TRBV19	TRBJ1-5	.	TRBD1	CASSVQGDQPQHF	TGTGCCAGTAGTGTGCAGGGGGATCAGCCCCAGCATTTT
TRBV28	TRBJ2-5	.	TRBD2	CASSNLGLAGGNQETQYF	TGTGCCAGCAGCAACTTGGGACTAGCGGGAGGTAACCAGGAGACCCAGTACTTC
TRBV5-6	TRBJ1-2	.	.	CASIQAGGKSYGYTF	TGTGCCAGCATCCAAGCGGGGGGCAAATCATATGGCTACACCTTC
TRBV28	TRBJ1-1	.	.	CASRQRGTEAFF	TGTGCCAGCAGACAAAGGGGTACTGAAGCTTTCTTT
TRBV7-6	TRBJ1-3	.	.	CASSLRQGLPSGNTIYF	TGTGCCAGCAGCTTGCGCCAGGGGTTACCCTCTGGAAACACCATATATTTT
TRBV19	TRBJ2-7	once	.	CASRRTASSYEQYF	TGTGCCAGTAGAAGGACAGCGAGCTCCTACGAGCAGTACTTC
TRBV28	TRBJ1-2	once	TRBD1	CASSSPGQGNYGYTF	TGTGCCAGCAGTTCGCCGGGACAGGGCAACTATGGCTACACCTTC
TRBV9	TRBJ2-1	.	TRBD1	CASARTGDYNEQFF	TGTGCCAGCGCCCGGACAGGGGACTACAATGAGCAGTTCTTC
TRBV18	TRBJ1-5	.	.	CASSPRLDQPQHF	TGTGCCAGCTCACCAAGGCTAGATCAGCCCCAGCATTTT
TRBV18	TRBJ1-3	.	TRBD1	CASSPTGASGNTIYF	TGTGCCAGCTCACCGACAGGGGCATCAGGAAACACCATATATTTT
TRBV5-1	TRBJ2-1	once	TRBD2	CASSSVRTSGGASRGFF	TGCGCCAGCAGCTCAGTGAGGACTAGCGGGGGGGCCTCGCGCGGTTTCTTC
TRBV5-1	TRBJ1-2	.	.	CASSPSDAGNRGYTF	TGCGCCAGCAGCCCCAGTGATGCGGGGAACAGAGGCTACACCTTC
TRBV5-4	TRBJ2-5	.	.	CASSLGGVRGETQYF	TGTGCCAGCAGCTTGGGAGGGGTTAGGGGGGAGACCCAGTACTTC
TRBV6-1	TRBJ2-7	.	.	CASSLEVEATYEQYF	TGTGCCAGCAGCCTAGAAGTGGAGGCTACCTACGAGCAGTACTTC
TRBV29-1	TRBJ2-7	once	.	CSVFLSSYEQYF	TGCAGCGTTTTTCTGAGCTCCTACGAGCAGTACTTC
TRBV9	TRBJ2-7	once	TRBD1	CASSGIGTGQDYEQYF	TGTGCCAGCAGCGGGATCGGGACAGGGCAGGACTACGAGCAGTACTTC